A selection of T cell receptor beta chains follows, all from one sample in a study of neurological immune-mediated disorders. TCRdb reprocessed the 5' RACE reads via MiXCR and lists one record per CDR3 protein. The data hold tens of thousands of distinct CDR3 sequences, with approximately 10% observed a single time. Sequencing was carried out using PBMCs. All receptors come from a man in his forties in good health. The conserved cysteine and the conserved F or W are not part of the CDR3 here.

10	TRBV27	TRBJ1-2	ASKGRVDGYT
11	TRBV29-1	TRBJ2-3	SVVFGGADTQY
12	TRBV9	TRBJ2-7	ASSATGFFYEQY
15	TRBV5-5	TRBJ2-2	ASSPRTSIVSTGEPF
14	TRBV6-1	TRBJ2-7	ASSEAGGGSPYEQY
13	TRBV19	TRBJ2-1	ASSIVELGYNEQF
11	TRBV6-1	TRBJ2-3	ASRLYGTDTQY
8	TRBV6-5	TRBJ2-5	ASSYSPQY
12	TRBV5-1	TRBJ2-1	ASSLLSLGNEQF
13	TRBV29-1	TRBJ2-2	SVEGPQRGGGELF
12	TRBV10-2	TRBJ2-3	ASGGGTGSDTQY
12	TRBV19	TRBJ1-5	ASSPGGSNQPQH
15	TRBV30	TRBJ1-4	AWSLPDRTGLNEKLF
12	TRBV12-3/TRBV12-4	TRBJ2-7	ASSLSSGAYEQY
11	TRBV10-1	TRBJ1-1	ASSESGGYEAF
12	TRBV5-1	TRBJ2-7	ASSSGLSSEEQY
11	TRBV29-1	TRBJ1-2	SVDGQANYGYT
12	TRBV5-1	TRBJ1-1	ASSLNEGETEAF
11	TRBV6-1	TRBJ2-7	ASSPGGLYEQY
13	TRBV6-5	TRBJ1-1	ASSPRTGRGTEAF
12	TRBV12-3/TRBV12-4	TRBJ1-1	ASSLLGGGTEAF
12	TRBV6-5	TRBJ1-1	ASSSPRANTEAF
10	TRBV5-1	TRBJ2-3	ASSLSSDTQY
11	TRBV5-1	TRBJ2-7	ASRQGGAYEQY
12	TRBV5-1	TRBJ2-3	ASSWPGQGDTQY
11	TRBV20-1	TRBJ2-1	SARASVYNEQF
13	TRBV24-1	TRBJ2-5	ATSRLQGSKETQY
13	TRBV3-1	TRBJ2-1	ASSQAPPKANEQF
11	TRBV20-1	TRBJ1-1	SAGYSLNTEAF
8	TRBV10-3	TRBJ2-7	ATGGGGTN
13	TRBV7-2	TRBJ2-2	ASSLGASNTGELF
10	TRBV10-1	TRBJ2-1	ASSPRGTEQF
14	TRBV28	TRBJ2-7	ASSPTGRSSSYEQY
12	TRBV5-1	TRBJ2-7	ASSLAGDSYEQY
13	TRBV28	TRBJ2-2	ASSDDGSRTGELF